Listed here are 19 T cell receptor beta chains from one sample, sequenced in a study of T cells expressing NK-cell markers. TCRdb reprocessed the 5' RACE reads, keeping one entry per CDR3 protein, no DNA. The sample includes 160,000 or so distinct CDR3 sequences. Input material: blood T cells: a sorted CD56 or NKG2C T cell subset, CD4+ or CD8+ T cells, or bulk PBMC T cells (not recorded which). Receptors originate from a woman aged 18-70 years in good health.

This chain uses TRBV5-1 with TRBJ2-5; TCRdb's D call, TRBD2, is unchecked because there is no DNA. The V gene's germline CDR1 is SGHRS and CDR2 YFSETQ. This CDR3 has 19 residues. The CDR3 is CASSKGLAGGSRPQETQYF.

This chain joins TRBV24-1 and TRBJ2-3. Germline lookup yields CDR1 KGHDR and CDR2 SFDVKD. CDR3 length equals 11 residues. CDR3 sequence reads: CATSEGYTQYF.

The chain is built from TRBV10-3 and TRBJ2-4; TCRdb calls TRBD2, which cannot be checked without DNA. From germline, CDR1 is ENHRY and CDR2 SYGVKD. The CDR3 runs 13 residues. The CDR3 is CAISESRGRAPYF.

The chain is built from TRBV4-2 and TRBJ2-1; checking the TCRdb D call of TRBD2 is not possible without DNA. The CDR3 is made up of 16 amino acids. Germline CDR1 reads LGHNA; CDR2 reads YNFKEQ. CDR3 protein: CASSQDIGLAGMEQFF.

The V gene is TRBV12-3 or TRBV12-4, the J gene TRBJ2-4; there is no DNA to check the TCRdb D call of TRBD1. The CDR3 length is 14 residues. CDR3 protein: CASSQWDRENIQYF.

This chain links TRBV5-1 with TRBJ2-1; absent DNA, TCRdb's TRBD2 call cannot be checked. Germline lookup yields CDR1 SGHRS and CDR2 YFSETQ. The CDR3 totals 16 residues. This CDR3 reads CASSLGSLAGNNEQFF.

The J gene is TRBJ2-5, the V gene TRBV2; the D gene TCRdb calls, TRBD1, cannot be checked with no DNA. This CDR3 is built from 13 residues. Germline V gene lookup returns CDR1 SNHLY and CDR2 FYNNEI. CDR3 loop: CASSGLTRGTQYF.

The rearrangement links TRBV29-1 to TRBJ2-7. CDR1 is SQVTM, CDR2 ANQGSEA, per germline. This CDR3 spans 12 amino acids. The CDR3 is CSVRQASYEQYF.

V gene TRBV28 combines with J gene TRBJ2-7. Germline V CDR1 and CDR2: MDHEN, SYDVKM. The CDR3 is 14 residues long. CDR3 protein: CASIPIYGNYEQYF. Variable domain in full (rest from reference TRBV28 and TRBJ2-7): DVKVTQSSRYLVKRTGEKVFLECVQDMDHENMFWYRQDPGLGLRLIYFSYDVKMKEKGDIPEGYSVSREKKERFSLILESASTNQTSMYLCASIPIYGNYEQYFGPGTRLTVT.

The gene calls are TRBV4-1 and TRBJ2-4; TCRdb's D call of TRBD1 is untestable without DNA. This CDR3 has 16 residues. Germline CDR1 reads MGHRA; CDR2 reads YSYEKL. The CDR3 here is CASSLVRDPPKNIQYF.

J is TRBJ2-7 and V is TRBV27; TCRdb names TRBD1, which stays unverified in the absence of DNA. This CDR3 is 18 amino acids long. Germline V CDR1 and CDR2: MNHEY, SMNVEV (reference sequence). The CDR3 is CASSSQKNPGQGGQEQYF.

The CDR3 sequence: CASSYRVGDEQYF. The chain is built from TRBV6-5 and TRBJ2-7. Germline V gene sequence: CDR1 MNHEY, CDR2 SVGAGI. This CDR3 spans 13 amino acids.

The gene calls are TRBV20-1 and TRBJ2-1; as DNA is missing, the TRBD1 call by TCRdb cannot be tested. From germline, CDR1 is DFQATT and CDR2 SNEGSKA (reference sequence). The CDR3 sequence is 15 residues long. CDR3 sequence reads: CSARGVGGLGNEQFF.

The chain is built from TRBV4-1 and TRBJ2-1; the TCRdb call, TRBD2, lacks DNA for checking. The germline V gene has CDR1 MGHRA and CDR2 YSYEKL. This CDR3 contains 19 residues. This CDR3 reads CASSHGRVERRNRNNEQFF.

The CDR3 here is CASSPWDRGNEQYF. The chain employs TRBV3-1 and TRBJ2-7; TCRdb designates TRBD1, a call that cannot be tested without DNA. The CDR3 is 14 residues long. Germline loops: CDR1 LGHDT, CDR2 YNNKEL (reference sequence).

This chain joins TRBV9 and TRBJ2-1; TCRdb outputs TRBD2, but without DNA this stays unchecked. Germline CDR1 and CDR2: SGDLS and YYNGEE. The CDR3 consists of 15 residues. CDR3 amino acids: CASSVAPLAVNEQFF.

The rearrangement joins TRBV2 to TRBJ2-3; as DNA is missing, the TRBD2 call by TCRdb cannot be tested. This CDR3 has 16 amino acids. Germline V gives CDR1 SNHLY, CDR2 FYNNEI. CDR3: CASSGGLAVYTDTQYF.

J is TRBJ2-7 and V is TRBV5-1; TCRdb returns TRBD1, unconfirmable since there is no DNA. Germline V CDR1 and CDR2: SGHRS, YFSETQ. The CDR3 totals 14 residues. CDR3 residues: CASSPVARTYEQYF.

The V and J genes are TRBV6-5 and TRBJ2-5; TCRdb outputs TRBD2, but without DNA this stays unchecked. Germline V gene lookup returns CDR1 MNHEY and CDR2 SVGAGI. The CDR3 extends over 16 amino acids. CDR3 sequence reads: CASSYRGTSGKGTQYF.